This TCR beta chain appears in the sequencing data of a study of radiation and T cells in renal cell carcinoma. Overall study: Nephrectomy followed 15 Gy stereotactic body radiation by 4 weeks.

Study-wide points: Pretreatment tumor biopsies were lacking, so baseline clonotypes are unknown. Top tumor clonotypes rose in blood 2 weeks post-radiation, then contracted.

Germline CDR1 and CDR2: MNHEY and SVGAGI. Trimming took 7 bases from V and 5 from J; bases not matched to a gene: 13. The CDR3 is 15 residues long. Sequencing used immunoSEQ multiplex PCR; TCRdb keeps in-frame clones, though not all of them. The table lists approximately 150,000 clones, approximately 87% of them singletons. Noted time point: baseline pretreatment blood. Treatment noted: 15 Gy SBRT to primary tumor, nephrectomy 4 weeks later. Radiation-treated patients gave blood at baseline, week 2 and week 4. A word on this clone: Its specificity is not known.

The specimen was blood, collected from a patient whose treatment included radiotherapy and nephrectomy. This rearrangement joins TRBV6-5 to TRBJ1-1; 7 bases align to TRBD1. This receptor was identified in a woman in her fifties or sixties with renal cell carcinoma. The CDR3 region is CASTPFRGRGTEAFF. CDR3 DNA: TGTGCCAGCACACCCTTCAGGGGGAGAGGGACTGAAGCTTTCTTT.